The next 29 T cell receptor beta chains were all read from a single sample in a study of blood T cells in healthy people across ages. A second roughly 7 to 12 cycle PCR used barcoded and J-beta primers. TCRdb reprocessed the 5' RACE reads with MiXCR, giving one entry per CDR3 protein. Among about 1.8 million distinct CDR3 sequences listed, around half were seen once. The sample was blood. These receptors were collected from a woman aged 35 to 49 in good health.

For the CDR3, the DNA is TGCAGTGCTAGAGCCTCGACAGGGGGTATGGAGGCCCAGTACTTC. The encoded protein is CSARASTGGMEAQYF. The rearrangement joins TRBV20-1 to TRBJ2-5, with 9 positions matching TRBD1. The CDR3 sequence is 15 residues long. Germline CDR1 reads DFQATT; CDR2 reads SNEGSKA (reference sequence). V shed 1 base, J shed 9 bases, and the junction held 12 bases outside the gene matches.

This clonotype was counted only a few times. The rearrangement uses TRBV10-3 and TRBJ2-5, with TRBD2 identical over 10 bases. Trimming at V came to 3 bases and at J to 5 bases, leaving 6 bases not matched to a gene. Germline CDR1 is ENHRY and CDR2 is SYGVKD. The CDR3 is 15 amino acids. The CDR3 sequence: CAISDRAGGLETQYF. Written as DNA, the CDR3 is TGTGCCATCAGTGATCGAGCGGGGGGGCTTGAGACCCAGTACTTC.

The J gene is TRBJ2-1, the V gene TRBV6-2 or TRBV6-3; possibly TRBD1 for D (6 bases). The germline CDR1 and CDR2 sequences are MNHEY and SVGEGT. V lost 8 bases to trimming and J lost 2 bases, with 22 bases between them. The CDR3 totals 17 residues. CDR3 protein: CASSGLTVQGTYNEQFF. The CDR3 nucleotides read TGTGCCAGCTCCGGATTAACGGTACAGGGTACCTACAATGAGCAGTTCTTC.

This chain uses TRBV4-3 with TRBJ1-2, with D unclear. Germline CDR1 is LGHNA and CDR2 is YSLEER. This CDR3 comprises 14 residues. V lost 0 bases to trimming and J lost 4 bases, with 9 bases between them. As DNA, the CDR3 is TGCGCCAGCAGCCAAGAGAAAGGACTCTATGGCTACACCTTC. This gives the protein CASSQEKGLYGYTF.

The CDR3 DNA sequence: TGCGCCAGCAGTGAGTCGACCCCCTCCTACGAGCAGTACTTC. Translating gives CASSESTPSYEQYF. The J gene is TRBJ2-7, the V gene TRBV10-1; D gene uncertain. Germline V gives CDR1 WNHNN, CDR2 SYGVQD (reference sequence). The germline V and J ends were trimmed by 0 bases and 0 bases, with 6 bases remaining between them. The CDR3 consists of 14 residues.

This chain uses TRBV7-2 with TRBJ2-1, with 10 bases identical to TRBD2. Germline CDR1 reads SGHTA; CDR2 reads FQGNSA. The V gene end was trimmed by 4 bases and the J gene end by 6 bases; junction bases not matched to a gene: 6. The CDR3 consists of 15 residues. CDR3 protein: CASSSLAGNCNEQFF. CDR3 nucleotides: TGTGCCAGCAGCTCACTAGCGGGGAATTGCAATGAGCAGTTCTTC.

The chain is built from TRBV4-3 and TRBJ2-7; TRBD1 matches 11 bases. The V gene end was trimmed by 2 bases and the J gene end by 7 bases; junction bases not matched to a gene: 7. Germline lookup yields CDR1 LGHNA and CDR2 YSLEER. The CDR3 totals 15 residues. The CDR3 here is CASSQRTGGLGEQYF. In DNA form, the CDR3 reads TGCGCCAGCAGCCAACGGACAGGGGGCCTGGGTGAGCAGTACTTC.

The chain is built from TRBV7-2 and TRBJ2-6; D is uncertain. The length of the CDR3 is 15 residues. Trimming took 6 bases from V and 3 from J, leaving 12 bases between them. Germline V lookup: CDR1 SGHTA, CDR2 FQGNSA. The CDR3 reads CASSPGDYGANVLTF. Here the CDR3 DNA reads TGTGCCAGCAGTCCTGGGGATTATGGGGCCAACGTCCTGACTTTC.

This clonotype was observed a few times. This sequence joins TRBV20-1 and TRBJ2-3, with TRBD2 as a possible D gene (6 bases). The CDR3 loop spans 11 amino acids. V lost 7 bases and J 3 bases, leaving 8 bases between the germline ends. The germline CDR1 and CDR2 sequences are DFQATT and SNEGSKA (reference sequence). CDR3 in amino acids: CSEAGTDTQYF. The CDR3 bases are TGCAGTGAGGCGGGGACAGATACGCAGTATTTT.

The chain carries TRBV21-1 and TRBJ1-6; the D call in the table, TRBD1, was not verified against the DNA. TRBV21-1 is described as a pseudogene. The CDR3 extends over 20 amino acids. The CDR3 nucleotides read TGTGCCAGCAGCAAAAGGGTTGAGACAGGAAAGTCTATAGGCGATTCACCCCTCCACTTT. Protein product: CASSKRVETGKSIGDSPLHF.

The chain uses TRBV3-1 and TRBJ1-6; D remains unclear. Looked up from germline, CDR1 is LGHDT and CDR2 is YNNKEL (reference sequence). Trimming removed 0 bases at V and 7 bases at J, with 19 bases between. The CDR3 totals 18 residues. The CDR3 nucleotides are TGTGCCAGCAGCCAAGATATACGGAAGGCGGGTAAAAATTCACCCCTCCACTTT. It translates to CASSQDIRKAGKNSPLHF.

The V and J genes are TRBV7-9 and TRBJ2-1, with 7 bases identical to TRBD1. Germline trimming cut 6 bases from V and 5 bases from J; bases unmatched to any gene: 10. Germline CDR1 reads SEHNR; CDR2 reads FQNEAQ (reference sequence). CDR3 size: 15 residues. The CDR3 coding sequence is TGTGCCAGCAGGGCGGACAGGCCGAAGGACAATGAGCAGTTCTTC. This translates into CASRADRPKDNEQFF.

This clonotype was detected a few times. The chain links TRBV20-1 to TRBJ2-7, with TRBD1 matching over 10 bases. With 6 bases clipped from V and 5 bases from J, the junction kept 7 bases outside the gene matches. This CDR3 contains 13 residues. Germline V gene sequence: CDR1 DFQATT, CDR2 SNEGSKA (reference sequence). The CDR3 DNA sequence: TGCAGTGCAGGCACCGGGACAGGGGACGAGCAGTACTTC. It is translated as CSAGTGTGDEQYF.

The chain links TRBV27 to TRBJ2-5; no firm D call. With the DNA end fitting TRBJ2-7 better, the J assignment may be wrong. The CDR3 consists of 13 residues. Germline CDR1 and CDR2: MNHEY and SMNVEV (reference sequence). The CDR3 reads CASSFARAYEQYF. The CDR3 nucleotides read TGTGCCAGCAGTTTCGCTAGGGCCTACGAGCAGTACTTC.

The chain employs TRBV21-1 and TRBJ1-6; the table's D call, TRBD1, was not checked against the DNA. TRBV21-1 is a known pseudogene. This CDR3 has 14 amino acids. Here the CDR3 DNA reads TGTGCCAGCAGCAACCGGACAGGATGGATACCCCTCCACTTT. As protein: CASSNRTGWIPLHF.

The chain combines TRBV11-2 with TRBJ2-5, with D unresolved. From germline, CDR1 is SGHAT and CDR2 FQNNGV. The CDR3 is 13 residues long. Trimming removed 4 bases from V and 4 bases from J, with 10 bases in between. CDR3 in amino acids: CASSSDIPETQYF. The CDR3 DNA reads TGTGCCAGCAGCTCAGACATCCCAGAGACCCAGTACTTC.

This clonotype has more than one count but fewer than ten. The V call is TRBV6-6, the J call TRBJ2-7, with D perhaps being TRBD1 or TRBD2 (5 bases each). The DNA end lines up better with TRBJ2-4; the J call may be wrong. Germline lookup yields CDR1 MNHNY and CDR2 SVGAGI (reference sequence). CDR3 length equals 15 residues. The CDR3, as DNA: TGTGCCAGCAGTTACTCGTTTAAGGGGAGTGACATTCAGTACTTC. It is translated as CASSYSFKGSDIQYF.

The chain uses TRBV3-1 and TRBJ2-5; D remains ambiguous. Trimming took 1 base from V and 5 from J, leaving 14 bases between them. Germline values: CDR1 LGHDT, CDR2 YNNKEL (reference sequence). The CDR3 contains 15 residues. In DNA form, the CDR3 reads TGTGCCAGCAGCCAAGTTATTCTGGGTCTGGAGACCCAGTACTTC. Translation: CASSQVILGLETQYF.

This chain uses TRBV4-2 with TRBJ2-6; 11 bases map to TRBD1. V lost 5 bases, J lost 0 bases, and 12 bases stayed unmatched. Germline CDR1 LGHNA, CDR2 YNFKEQ. This CDR3 has 20 residues. Here the CDR3 DNA reads TGTGCCAGCAGCAACCGGGACAGGGGGTCCTTAAGCTCTGGGGCCAACGTCCTGACTTTC. This encodes CASSNRDRGSLSSGANVLTF.

The V and J genes are TRBV13 and TRBJ1-1; D gene ambiguous. Trimming shortened V by 4 bases and J by 0 bases, and 12 bases separated the two germline ends. The CDR3 consists of 15 residues. CDR1 and CDR2 (germline): PRHDT, FYEKMQ (reference sequence). CDR3 nucleotides: TGTGCCAGCAGCTCCTTAGTCTATATGAACACTGAAGCTTTCTTT. Encoded protein: CASSSLVYMNTEAFF.

J is TRBJ1-6 and V is TRBV28, with a possible D match to TRBD1 (6 bases). There are 15 residues in the CDR3. The germline V and J ends were trimmed by 6 bases and 7 bases, with 16 bases remaining between them. The germline CDR1 and CDR2 sequences are MDHEN and SYDVKM. This chain's CDR3 is CASSSPTGLNSPLHF. The CDR3 nucleotides are TGTGCCAGCAGCAGCCCCACAGGGCTGAATTCACCCCTCCACTTT.

The genes are TRBV12-3 or TRBV12-4 and TRBJ2-1, with D possibly matching TRBD2 (6 bases). The J call may be in error: the DNA end matches TRBJ2-7 better. The CDR3 consists of 12 residues. CDR3 region: CASNQDYNEQYF. CDR3 sequence (DNA): TGTGCCAGCAATCAGGACTACAATGAGCAGTACTTC.

This clonotype was recorded only once. This rearrangement joins TRBV5-6 to TRBJ2-7, with D perhaps matching TRBD1 or TRBD2 (6 bases each). The V and J ends lost 4 bases and 7 bases respectively, with 21 bases between them. Germline loops: CDR1 SGHDT, CDR2 YYEEEE. The CDR3 is made up of 15 amino acids. The CDR3 loop is CASSPATGAFREQYF. CDR3 coding DNA: TGTGCCAGCAGCCCCGCGACGGGGGCGTTTCGTGAGCAGTACTTC.

The chain is built from TRBV7-3 and TRBJ2-7; unclear D gene. The CDR3 totals 12 residues. Trimming stripped 10 bases from V and 0 bases from J, with 10 bases between. Germline CDR1 is SGHTA and CDR2 is FQGTGA. CDR3 bases: TGTGCCACCCCGGACGACTCCTACGAGCAGTACTTC. Amino acids: CATPDDSYEQYF.

There are a few counts of this clonotype. This rearrangement joins TRBV9 to TRBJ2-7, with 13 bases matching TRBD2. The CDR3 is made up of 16 amino acids. Germline CDR1 and CDR2: SGDLS and YYNGEE. V shed 3 bases, J shed 1 base, and the junction held 4 bases outside the gene matches. The CDR3 DNA is TGTGCCAGCAGCGCTACTAGCGGGGGGGCTTCCTACGAGCAGTACTTC. Protein: CASSATSGGASYEQYF.

This clonotype occurred a few times. This chain connects TRBV20-1 to TRBJ2-5, with D perhaps matching TRBD2 (5 bases). This CDR3 is built from 17 residues. Trimming removed 0 bases from V and 1 base from J, with 18 bases in between. CDR1 and CDR2 (germline): DFQATT, SNEGSKA (reference sequence). In DNA, the CDR3 is TGCAGTGCTAGAGATCTGACCGGACGGAGGCTCCAAGAGACCCAGTACTTC. Translation: CSARDLTGRRLQETQYF.

This sequence joins TRBV14 and TRBJ2-1; TRBD2 matches at 8 bases. The V gene's germline CDR1 is SGHDN and CDR2 FVKESK. The CDR3 extends over 16 amino acids. Unmatched junction bases numbered 7, after V lost 4 bases and J lost 2 bases. For the CDR3, the DNA is TGTGCCAGCAGCCGAGATCGGGGGGGCCCCTACAATGAGCAGTTCTTC. Its translation: CASSRDRGGPYNEQFF.

J is TRBJ2-7 and V is TRBV7-9, with D possibly matching TRBD1 (6 bases). V was trimmed by 5 bases and J by 3 bases, leaving 20 bases between them. The CDR3 contains 16 residues. The germline gives CDR1 SEHNR, CDR2 FQNEAQ (reference sequence). The CDR3 loop is CASSGLSGRGHYEQYF. CDR3 DNA sequence: TGTGCCAGCAGCGGGTTGAGTGGACGGGGACACTACGAGCAGTACTTC. The full variable domain, with the rest looked up from reference TRBV7-9 and TRBJ2-7, is DTGVSQNPRHKITKRGQNVTFRCDPISEHNRLYWYRQTLGQGPEFLTYFQNEAQLEKSRLLSDRFSAERPKGSFSTLEIQRTEQGDSAMYLCASSGLSGRGHYEQYFGPGTRLTVT.

J is TRBJ2-1 and V is TRBV27, with a weak D call TRBD2 (7 bases). V was cut by 6 bases and J by 9 bases, with 24 bases left in between. Germline lookup yields CDR1 MNHEY and CDR2 SMNVEV (reference sequence). This CDR3 comprises 16 residues. The CDR3 nucleotides read TGTGCCAGCAGCTTTATGGCGGGGGTAGGGGGAAGTGAGCAGTTCTTC. Translating it yields CASSFMAGVGGSEQFF.